Listed below are T cell receptor beta chains from one sample, sequenced in a study of siplizumab effects on memory and regulatory T cells. Using immunoSEQ multiplex PCR, the repertoire was profiled, and TCRdb retains in-frame clones only, with some absent. The table has tens of thousands of clones, roughly 95% seen once. What was sequenced was naive CD4+ T cells sorted from blood. These receptors were obtained from a human donor in good health. The CDR3 runs from the conserved cysteine through the conserved F or W. A D gene is named only where the DNA matches it firmly. Expanded clones are given a class, and other clones once, few, many or no size at all.

>.|.|TRBV5-1|TRBJ2-7
CASSVNPSYSYEQYF
TGCGCCAGCAGCGTGAACCCCAGTTACTCCTACGAGCAGTACTTC
>TRBD2|.|TRBV6-1|TRBJ2-7
CASIRAAGGVYEQYF
TGTGCCAGCATCCGCGCGGCGGGGGGGGTCTACGAGCAGTACTTC
>.|.|TRBV6-5|TRBJ1-2
CASSYLAGNYGYTF
TGTGCCAGCAGTTACCTCGCCGGGAACTATGGCTACACCTTC
>TRBD1|.|TRBV7-9|TRBJ2-5
CASNLQGAGETQYF
TGTGCCAGCAACCTACAGGGGGCTGGGGAGACCCAGTACTTC
>.|.|TRBV5-1|TRBJ2-1
CASSRGENEQFF
TGCGCCAGCAGCAGAGGGGAAAATGAGCAGTTCTTC
>.|.|TRBV6-5|TRBJ2-7
CASRDSILYEQYF
TGTGCCAGCAGGGACTCGATCCTCTACGAGCAGTACTTC
>.|.|TRBV29-1|TRBJ2-1
CSVEFPRSYNEQFF
TGCAGCGTTGAGTTTCCCAGGTCCTACAATGAGCAGTTCTTC
>.|.|TRBV18|TRBJ2-6
CASSPPNLIDSGANVLTF
TGTGCCAGCTCACCACCGAACCTGATCGACTCTGGGGCCAACGTCCTGACTTTC
>.|.|TRBV18|TRBJ1-1
CASSPLWGWDGNTEAFF
TGTGCCAGCTCACCCCTTTGGGGGTGGGATGGGAACACTGAAGCTTTCTTT
>.|.|TRBV7-9|TRBJ1-1
CASSLPVHTEAFF
TGTGCCAGCAGCTTACCGGTGCACACTGAAGCTTTCTTT
>.|.|TRBV18|TRBJ1-1
CASSPMRSTEAFF
TGTGCCAGCTCACCAATGAGGTCGACTGAAGCTTTCTTT
>.|.|TRBV10-1|TRBJ1-5
CASSGAAPNQPQHF
TGCGCCAGCAGTGGGGCGGCCCCCAATCAGCCCCAGCATTTT
>.|.|TRBV28|TRBJ1-5
CASSQQGGRDQPQHF
TGTGCCAGCAGCCAACAGGGAGGCCGTGATCAGCCCCAGCATTTT
>TRBD1|.|TRBV6-5|TRBJ2-1
CATHGTGYNEQFF
TGTGCCACCCACGGGACAGGGTACAATGAGCAGTTCTTC
>.|few|TRBV18|TRBJ1-6
CASSPSEATPYSPLHF
TGTGCCAGCTCACCATCAGAGGCTACCCCATATTCACCCCTCCACTTT
>TRBD2|once|TRBV6-5|TRBJ2-1
CASSPGGRYNEQFF
TGTGCCAGCAGTCCGGGGGGGCGATACAATGAGCAGTTCTTC
>.|.|TRBV18|TRBJ2-7
CASSPGGSYEQYF
TGTGCCAGCTCACCGGGTGGCTCCTACGAGCAGTACTTC
>.|.|TRBV2|TRBJ1-2
CASSEPSPDYGYTF
TGTGCCAGCAGTGAACCTTCTCCGGACTATGGCTACACCTTC
>.|.|TRBV7-3|TRBJ2-2
CASSLGRGEDGELFF
TGTGCCAGCAGCTTGGGCAGGGGAGAGGACGGGGAGCTGTTTTTT
>TRBD1|.|TRBV4-1|TRBJ2-7
CASSQYRGNYEQYF
TGCGCCAGCAGCCAATACAGGGGAAACTACGAGCAGTACTTC
>.|.|TRBV7-2|TRBJ1-2
CASSLAGRVGGYTF
TGTGCCAGCAGCTTAGCAGGCAGGGTAGGCGGCTACACCTTC
>.|.|TRBV9|TRBJ2-7
CASSPRDDSRAYEQYF
TGTGCCAGCAGCCCGCGCGACGACAGTCGGGCCTACGAGCAGTACTTC
>.|.|TRBV6-5|TRBJ1-6
CASSYSGGEKSPLHF
TGTGCCAGCAGTTACTCGGGGGGAGAAAAATCACCCCTCCACTTT
>.|.|TRBV4-1|TRBJ2-3
CASSPDPYRPSTDTQYF
TGCGCCAGCAGCCCGGATCCTTATCGGCCTAGCACAGATACGCAGTATTTT
>.|.|TRBV13|TRBJ2-6
CASSTSSGANVLTF
TGTGCCAGCAGCACGAGCTCTGGGGCCAACGTCCTGACTTTC
>.|.|TRBV10-2|TRBJ2-1
CASSVERLAYNEQFF
TGCGCCAGCAGTGTGGAGCGCTTGGCCTACAATGAGCAGTTCTTC